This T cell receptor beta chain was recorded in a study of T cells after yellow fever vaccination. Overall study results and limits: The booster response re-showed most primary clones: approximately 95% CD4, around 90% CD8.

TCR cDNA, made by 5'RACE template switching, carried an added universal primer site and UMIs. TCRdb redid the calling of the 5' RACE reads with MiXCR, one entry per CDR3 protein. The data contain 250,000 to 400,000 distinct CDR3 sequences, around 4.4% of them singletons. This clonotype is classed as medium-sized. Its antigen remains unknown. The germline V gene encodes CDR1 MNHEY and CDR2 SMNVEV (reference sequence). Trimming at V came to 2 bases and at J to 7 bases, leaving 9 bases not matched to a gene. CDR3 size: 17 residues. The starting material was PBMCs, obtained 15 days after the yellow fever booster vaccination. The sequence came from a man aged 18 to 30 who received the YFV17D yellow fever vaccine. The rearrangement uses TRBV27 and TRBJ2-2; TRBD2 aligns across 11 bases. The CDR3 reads CASSLLIAGGQGGELFF. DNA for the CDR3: TGTGCCAGCAGTTTACTTATAGCGGGGGGGCAAGGCGGGGAGCTGTTTTTT.